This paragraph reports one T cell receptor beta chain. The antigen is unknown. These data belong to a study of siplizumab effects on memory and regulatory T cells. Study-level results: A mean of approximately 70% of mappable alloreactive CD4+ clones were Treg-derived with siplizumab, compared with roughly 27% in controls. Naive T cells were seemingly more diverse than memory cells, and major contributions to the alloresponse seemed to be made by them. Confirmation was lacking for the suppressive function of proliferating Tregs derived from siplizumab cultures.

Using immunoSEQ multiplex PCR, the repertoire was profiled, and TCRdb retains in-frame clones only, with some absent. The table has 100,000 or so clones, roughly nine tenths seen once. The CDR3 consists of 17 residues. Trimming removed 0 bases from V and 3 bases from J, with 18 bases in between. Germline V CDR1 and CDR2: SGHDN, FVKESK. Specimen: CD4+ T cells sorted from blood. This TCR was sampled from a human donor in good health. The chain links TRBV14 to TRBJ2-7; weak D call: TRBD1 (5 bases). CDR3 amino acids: CASSQEPQYTGFYEQYF. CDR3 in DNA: TGTGCCAGCAGCCAAGAACCCCAATACACAGGCTTCTACGAGCAGTACTTC.